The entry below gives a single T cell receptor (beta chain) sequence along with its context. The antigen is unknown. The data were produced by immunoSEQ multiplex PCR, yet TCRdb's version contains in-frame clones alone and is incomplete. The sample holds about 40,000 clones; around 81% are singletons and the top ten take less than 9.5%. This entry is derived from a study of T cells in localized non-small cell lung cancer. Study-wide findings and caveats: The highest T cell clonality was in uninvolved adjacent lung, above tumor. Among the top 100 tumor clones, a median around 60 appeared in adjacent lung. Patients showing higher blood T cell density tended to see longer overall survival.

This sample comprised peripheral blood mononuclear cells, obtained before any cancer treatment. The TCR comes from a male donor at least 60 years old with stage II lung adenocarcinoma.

CDR3 nucleotide sequence: TGCGCCAGCAGCTTGGCCGCGGGAGGGGACAATGAGCAGTTCTTC. Protein: CASSLAAGGDNEQFF. The chain employs TRBV5-1 and TRBJ2-1; 9 bases fit TRBD2. J was trimmed by 5 bases and V by 0 bases; bases with no gene match: 3. The germline V gene has CDR1 SGHRS and CDR2 YFSETQ. This CDR3 region has 15 residues.